This TCR beta chain is from a study of early stage breast cancer tumors. Profiling relied on immunoSEQ multiplex PCR, and the TCRdb table lists in-frame clones only, not all of them. Among approximately 33,000 clones listed, 70% to 75% were seen once. J was trimmed by 8 bases and V by 2 bases; bases with no gene match: 5. The CDR3 is 16 amino acids. Looked up from germline, CDR1 is SGHTA and CDR2 is FQGNSA. This clone appeared once. V and J are TRBV7-2 and TRBJ2-1, with 14 positions matching TRBD2. Sequencing was performed on blood. The sequence was obtained from a person aged 40 to 49 with breast cancer. The CDR3 region has the DNA TGTGCCAGCAGCTTACCCGGGACTAGCGGGAGATATGAGCAGTTCTTC. This sequence encodes CASSLPGTSGRYEQFF.